These 11 T cell receptor beta chains originate from one sample sequenced in a study of identical twins listed by TCRdb under 2016. Library creation used 5' RACE. Sequencing was carried out with an Illumina HiSeq 2000. TCRdb reran the public reads through fastp at Q25 and MiXCR, keeping productive beta chains. Every entry covers one CDR3 protein and lists the most common genes and DNA from its rows. This sample lists 500,000 to 650,000 distinct CDR3 sequences; just over 7% were detected once. Roughly 1.6% of the sample rests with the top ten. These data also featured in a second study, about yellow fever vaccine responses in identical twins.

Sequencing input: PBMCs. These receptors originate from a woman under 30 in good health.

A few counts support this clonotype. The genes are TRBV12-3 or TRBV12-4 and TRBJ2-1; weak D call: TRBD2 (6 bases). Trimming cost V 6 bases and J 15 bases, with 21 bases left between them. This CDR3 is 13 amino acids long. The CDR3: CASRRNHRELLFF. DNA for the CDR3: TGTGCCAGCAGACGTAACCATCGGGAGCTCCTGTTCTTC.

There are a few counts of this clonotype. The chain uses TRBV5-5 and TRBJ1-1, with TRBD1 as a possible D gene (5 bases). This CDR3 comprises 13 residues. Germline values: CDR1 SGHKS, CDR2 YYEKEE (reference sequence). V was shortened by 4 bases and J by 8 bases, with 15 bases between the two germline ends. CDR3 sequence: CASSLIQAAEAFF. The CDR3 DNA sequence: TGTGCCAGCAGCCTTATACAGGCAGCCGAAGCTTTCTTT.

This clonotype was observed many times. The chain couples TRBV12-3 or TRBV12-4 to TRBJ2-7, with 12 bases fitting TRBD2. The CDR3 is 15 residues long. J was trimmed by 2 bases and V by 6 bases; bases with no gene match: 5. The CDR3, as DNA: TGTGCCAGCAGCCCTCGGACTAGCGGGACCTACGAGCAGTACTTC. Its translation is CASSPRTSGTYEQYF.

This clonotype was recorded a few times. This rearrangement joins TRBV6-1 to TRBJ1-5; TRBD1 might be the D (6 bases). Deletions cut 5 bases from V and 9 bases from J, with 14 bases between. Germline CDR1 and CDR2: MNHNS and SASEGT. The CDR3 consists of 13 residues. CDR3 region: CASSRQAEGPQHF. The CDR3 DNA follows: TGTGCCAGCAGTAGACAGGCCGAGGGGCCCCAGCATTTT.

This clonotype was seen many times. V and J are TRBV7-9 and TRBJ2-1; D not resolved. V dropped 0 bases and J dropped 2 bases, with 8 bases sitting between them. The CDR3 sequence is 15 residues long. Germline V gives CDR1 SEHNR, CDR2 FQNEAQ (reference sequence). DNA for the CDR3: TGTGCCAGCAGCTTAGCGTACCAAACCTACAATGAGCAGTTCTTC. This sequence encodes CASSLAYQTYNEQFF.

This clonotype was observed a few times. The chain links TRBV24-1 to TRBJ2-3; 7 bases line up with TRBD1. Germline V lookup: CDR1 KGHDR, CDR2 SFDVKD. The ends lost 3 bases at V and 4 bases at J; junction bases unmatched: 9. CDR3 length: 16 amino acids. The CDR3 coding sequence is TGTGCCACCAGTGATCGTACAGGGGAAGTAGCAGATACGCAGTATTTT. Translation gives CATSDRTGEVADTQYF.

This clonotype was seen repeatedly, ten times or more. V and J are TRBV3-1 and TRBJ2-2; 9 positions match TRBD2. In germline, CDR1 is LGHDT, CDR2 YNNKEL (reference sequence). The CDR3 runs to 15 residues. V gave up 4 bases and J gave up 5 bases; unmatched junction bases: 5. The CDR3 loop reads CASSLETSGTGELFF. In DNA, the CDR3 is TGTGCCAGCAGCCTTGAGACTAGCGGAACCGGGGAGCTGTTTTTT.

The sample holds a few counts of this clonotype. This chain uses TRBV7-6 with TRBJ2-1; a possible D gene is TRBD2 (6 bases). Trimming removed 5 bases from V and 0 bases from J, with 17 bases in between. CDR3 length equals 17 residues. Germline CDR1 and CDR2: SGHVS and FNYEAQ. CDR3 sequence (DNA): TGTGCCAGCAGCCCCCCTGGGGTGGGGGGCTCCTACAATGAGCAGTTCTTC. It is translated as CASSPPGVGGSYNEQFF.

This clonotype showed up many times. The chain recombines TRBV7-2 with TRBJ2-1, with D possibly matching TRBD2 (5 bases). CDR1 SGHTA and CDR2 FQGNSA come from the germline V gene. V was trimmed by 8 bases and J by 5 bases, leaving 13 bases between them. The CDR3 length is 13 residues. The CDR3 reads CASGNRGNNEQFF. CDR3 coding DNA: TGTGCCAGCGGCAACCGGGGAAACAATGAGCAGTTCTTC.

Concerning this clonotype: An end of the junction does not agree with germline; a read error may underlie this. The chain is built from TRBV5-7 and TRBJ2-6; either TRBD1 or TRBD2 may supply D (5 bases each). TRBV5-7 is recorded as an ORF, its role being uncertain. CDR3 size: 14 residues. CDR3 sequence reads: CASSTPQGANALTF. CDR3 coding DNA: TGTGCCAGCAGCACCCCCCAGGGAGCCAACGCCCTGACTTTC.

The V and J genes are TRBV12-3 or TRBV12-4 and TRBJ2-1; possibly TRBD1 or TRBD2 for D (5 bases each). V gave up 1 base and J gave up 13 bases, with 20 bases separating them. The CDR3 length is 15 residues. CDR3 nucleotides: TGTGCCAGCAGTTTAGTAGGCTCGTACGGGGCCATACAGTTCTTC. Amino acids: CASSLVGSYGAIQFF.